This T cell receptor (beta chain) was documented in a study of blood T cell repertoires in COVID-19. Study information: Acute and convalescent COVID-19 samples came from the United States, Italy and Spain. Nucleic acid was either cDNA or gDNA, and it came from T cells, B-cell-depleted T cells, or PBMCs.

As originally analysed: For nucleated cells, counts were estimated from reference gene primer amplification. Sequencing used immunoSEQ multiplex PCR; TCRdb keeps in-frame clones, though not all of them. D and trimming were read from the DNA, whereas the V and J calls and clone size are those reported in that table. This sample has around 300,000 clones, with around nine tenths found just once. Germline V gene data show CDR1 as SEHNR and CDR2 as FQNEAQ (reference sequence). The CDR3 is 15 residues long. The V gene end was trimmed by 2 bases and the J gene end by 4 bases; junction bases not matched to a gene: 6. In its sample, this clone was seen a few times.

The rearrangement joins TRBV7-9 to TRBJ2-3, with 7 bases fitting TRBD2. Source material: peripheral blood. The origin of this receptor is a man in his fifties or sixties with acute or convalescent COVID-19. Here the CDR3 reads CASSLLGGEADTQYF. As DNA, the CDR3 is TGTGCCAGCAGCTTACTGGGGGGGGAAGCAGATACGCAGTATTTT.